A single sample gave rise to the 9 T cell receptor beta chains below, sequenced in a study of blood T cell repertoires in COVID-19. Produced via immunoSEQ multiplex PCR; TCRdb's table is partial and in-frame only. The sample includes some 360,000 clones, 80% to 90% of them seen just once. Source material: peripheral blood. The receptors were sampled from a woman aged 60-70 years with COVID-19, enrolled during active disease.

The rearrangement uses TRBV19 and TRBJ2-4; 9 bases are a match to TRBD1. V lost 4 bases and J lost 8; bases outside the gene matches: 6. CDR3 length: 14 residues. Germline CDR1 reads LNHDA; CDR2 reads SQIVND (reference sequence). The DNA of the CDR3 is TGTGCCAGTAGTAGGACAGGGGACGACCACATTCAGTACTTC. Translation: CASSRTGDDHIQYF. Full variable domain (outside the CDR3, taken from reference TRBV19 and TRBJ2-4): DGGITQSPKYLFRKEGQNVTLSCEQNLNHDAMYWYRQDPGQGLRLIYYSQIVNDFQKGDIAEGYSVSREKKESFPLTVTSAQKNPTAFYLCASSRTGDDHIQYFGAGTRLSVL.

The chain carries TRBV19 and TRBJ1-1; TRBD1 might be the D (5 bases). This CDR3 spans 13 amino acids. V was shortened by 5 bases and J by 4 bases, with 11 bases between the two germline ends. Germline CDR1 and CDR2: LNHDA and SQIVND (reference sequence). The CDR3 bases are TGTGCCAGTAGTGTGACAGTGATCACTGAAGCTTTCTTT. Encoded protein: CASSVTVITEAFF.

This sequence joins TRBV6-5 and TRBJ2-7; D possibly corresponds to TRBD1 (5 bases). V was pared by 2 bases and J by 0 bases, with 14 bases between. Germline V gives CDR1 MNHEY, CDR2 SVGAGI. This CDR3 contains 16 residues. This CDR3 reads CASSYRGHFPSYEQYF. The CDR3 nucleotides read TGTGCCAGCAGTTACCGCGGACATTTTCCCTCCTACGAGCAGTACTTC.

As to this clone: This same CDR3 is encoded by further DNA sequences in the sample. The chain joins TRBV5-1 to TRBJ2-7; 7 nucleotides align to TRBD1. Germline V lookup: CDR1 SGHRS, CDR2 YFSETQ. CDR3 length: 14 amino acids. V trimming: 5 bases; J trimming: 0 bases; junction bases outside the gene matches: 5. CDR3 DNA: TGCGCCAGCAGTCTCGGACAGGTCTCCTACGAGCAGTACTTC. This encodes CASSLGQVSYEQYF.

The rearrangement links TRBV4-2 to TRBJ1-2; TRBD1 matches 8 bases. The CDR3 consists of 20 residues. CDR1 LGHNA and CDR2 YNFKEQ come from the germline V gene. Trimming took 0 bases from V and 5 from J; bases not matched to a gene: 20. This CDR3 reads CASSQDLTSPSDRARYGYTF. As DNA, the CDR3 is TGTGCCAGCAGCCAAGATTTGACCTCCCCTTCGGACAGGGCGCGGTATGGCTACACCTTC.

The rearrangement uses TRBV23-1 and TRBJ1-2, with 10 bases matching TRBD1. TRBV23-1 is an open reading frame whose function is uncertain. The CDR3 runs 17 residues. V lost 3 bases and J lost 6; bases outside the gene matches: 13. The CDR3 DNA reads TGCGCCAGCAGTCACCACCGGGACAGGGGTTATGTAGATGGCTACACCTTC. Amino acid sequence: CASSHHRDRGYVDGYTF.

This sequence joins TRBV3-1 (or the pseudogene TRBV3-2) and TRBJ2-6; 7 positions agree with TRBD1. The CDR3 extends over 14 amino acids. Germline CDR1 and CDR2: LGHDT and YNNKEL (reference sequence). J gave up 13 bases and V 1 base, and 7 bases lay outside the gene matches. The CDR3 nucleotides are TGTGCCAGCAGCCAAGTAGGGGGCCTAGAAGTCCTGACTTTC. It specifies CASSQVGGLEVLTF.

The chain links TRBV30 to TRBJ1-2; tentatively, D is TRBD1 (6 bases). This CDR3 region has 18 residues. Germline CDR1 is GTSNPN and CDR2 is SVGIG (reference sequence). Trimming cost V 7 bases and J 0 bases, with 27 bases left between them. The CDR3 loop reads CASLTGLSQATSNYGYTF. In nucleotides, the CDR3 is TGTGCCTCACTGACAGGATTAAGCCAAGCAACCTCTAACTATGGCTACACCTTC.

The chain recombines TRBV19 with TRBJ2-7, with TRBD1 matching 9 bases. With V trimmed by 4 bases and J by 6 bases, 16 bases remained unmatched. This CDR3 is 17 amino acids long. Per germline, CDR1 LNHDA and CDR2 SQIVND (reference sequence). CDR3 amino acids: CASSRSQGAGEGREQYF. The CDR3 DNA reads TGTGCCAGTAGTAGATCACAGGGGGCCGGAGAAGGGCGCGAGCAGTACTTC.